This TCR beta chain derives from a study of OX40 agonist ivuxolimab in advanced cancers. The germline CDR1 and CDR2 sequences are MNHEY and SMNVEV (reference sequence). Trimming pared 2 bases from V and 1 base from J, leaving 10 bases between. This CDR3 contains 15 residues. Some clones are missing from TCRdb's copy, which holds only in-frame ones; the method was immunoSEQ multiplex PCR. Seen here are roughly 21,000 clones, 80% to 90% observed once, and the top ten hold roughly 16%. This TCR was sampled from an adult with an advanced solid tumor such as melanoma, head and neck, liver or kidney cancer. Specimen: CD4+ or CD8+ T cells sorted from blood, collected in a trial of the OX40 agonist ivuxolimab. The chain employs TRBV27 and TRBJ2-3, with D possibly TRBD2 on 6 matching bases. The DNA of the CDR3 is TGTGCCAGCAGTTTACTAGCGAGCGGCACAGATACGCAGTATTTT. This sequence encodes CASSLLASGTDTQYF.